The 27 T cell receptor beta chains below were found in one sample sequenced in a study of cytomegalovirus exposure and HLA in healthy donors. In the PCR, 60 Vbeta and 13 Jbeta primers were used. The protocol was immunoSEQ multiplex PCR, while the TCRdb copy is restricted to in-frame clones and leaves out a portion. The profile covers 200,000 to 250,000 clones, with about four fifths appearing a single time and about 10% taken by the ten largest. Material for sequencing was PBMCs. Receptor source: a woman aged 50 to 60 in good health and CMV-seropositive.

The chain carries TRBV6-7 and TRBJ1-4; 9 positions match TRBD1. TRBV6-7 is labeled an ORF, and its function is uncertain. This CDR3 is 17 amino acids long. V lost 7 bases, J lost 7 bases, and 16 bases stayed unmatched. CDR3 bases: TGTGCCAGCACTGCCGGGACAGGGTTCGTTGGGGGTGAAAAACTGTTTTTT. Its translation: CASTAGTGFVGGEKLFF.

The chain is built from TRBV5-1 and TRBJ2-2, with 12 bases fitting TRBD2. This CDR3 contains 16 residues. J was trimmed by 1 base and V by 4 bases; bases with no gene match: 2. Per germline, CDR1 SGHRS and CDR2 YFSETQ. Here the CDR3 reads CASSKLAGGNTGELFF. CDR3 bases: TGCGCCAGCAGCAAACTAGCGGGGGGGAACACCGGGGAGCTGTTTTTT.

This chain joins TRBV6-6 and TRBJ2-3, with TRBD2 matching over 7 bases. Unmatched junction bases numbered 6, after V lost 5 bases and J lost 4 bases. The germline gives CDR1 MNHNY, CDR2 SVGAGI (reference sequence). This CDR3 contains 14 residues. The CDR3: CASSNRGVPDTQYF. CDR3 coding DNA: TGTGCCAGCAGTAATCGGGGGGTCCCAGATACGCAGTATTTT.

The CDR3 bases are TGTGCCAGCAGCTTGGTATTAGAACCCTACGAGCAGTACTTC. Protein sequence: CASSLVLEPYEQYF. V is TRBV5-5 and J is TRBJ2-7, with D unresolved. Deletions cut 0 bases from V and 2 bases from J, with 9 bases between. CDR3 length equals 14 residues. From germline, CDR1 is SGHKS and CDR2 YYEKEE (reference sequence). The full variable domain, in which reference TRBV5-5 and TRBJ2-7 provide the parts outside the CDR3, is DAGVTQSPTHLIKTRGQQVTLRCSPISGHKSVSWYQQVLGQGPQFIFQYYEKEERGRGNFPDRFSARQFPNYSSELNVNALLLGDSALYLCASSLVLEPYEQYFGPGTRLTVT.

The chain links TRBV9 to TRBJ1-5; the D is unclear. This CDR3 has 14 residues. V shed 0 bases and J shed 3 bases, with 7 bases lying between them. The germline CDR1 and CDR2 sequences are SGDLS and YYNGEE. The CDR3 is CASSVDGINQPQHF. CDR3 coding DNA: TGTGCCAGCAGCGTAGACGGGATCAATCAGCCCCAGCATTTT.

V is TRBV6-1 and J is TRBJ2-5; 7 nucleotides line up with TRBD2. CDR3 length: 19 residues. The junction had 14 bases not matched to a gene; V was cut back by 0 bases and J by 1 base. Germline V gives CDR1 MNHNS, CDR2 SASEGT. As DNA, the CDR3 is TGTGCCAGCAGTGAAGCTCTCGGGGTAGGAGCGGGGACCCAAGAGACCCAGTACTTC. Translated, it gives CASSEALGVGAGTQETQYF.

This clone was seen more than once but under ten times. This chain's CDR3 is CASSQDVRAAYEQYF. The CDR3 DNA reads TGCGCCAGCAGCCAAGACGTCAGGGCGGCGTACGAGCAGTACTTC. The chain couples TRBV4-3 to TRBJ2-7; possibly TRBD1 for D (5 bases). V lost 0 bases and J lost 4, with 13 bases in between. Per germline, CDR1 LGHNA and CDR2 YSLEER. This CDR3 region has 15 residues.

This clone appeared a single time. The V gene is TRBV30, the J gene TRBJ1-2, with D possibly being TRBD1 (5 bases). In germline, CDR1 is GTSNPN, CDR2 SVGIG (reference sequence). V was trimmed by 0 bases and J by 7 bases, leaving 12 bases between them. The CDR3 runs to 13 residues. The CDR3 nucleotides read TGTGCCTGGAGTGTAGAACAGGTCGGTGGCTACACCTTC. This sequence encodes CAWSVEQVGGYTF.

V usage is TRBV5-1 and J usage is TRBJ2-2, with 12 bases identical to TRBD2. Germline V CDR1 and CDR2: SGHRS, YFSETQ. There are 16 residues in the CDR3. The trim removed 4 bases at V and 2 bases at J, leaving 3 bases unmatched. The CDR3 bases are TGCGCCAGCAGCAGACTAGCGGGGGCAAACACCGGGGAGCTGTTTTTT. This codes for CASSRLAGANTGELFF.

The CDR3 protein is CASSLGGPSNSDTQYF. CDR3 nucleotides: TGTGCCAGCAGCTTGGGGGGGCCCTCAAATTCGGATACGCAGTATTTT. The chain links TRBV5-4 to TRBJ2-3; TRBD1 is a possible D gene (6 bases). V was clipped by 0 bases and J by 6 bases, with 17 bases between them. The CDR3 loop spans 16 amino acids. CDR1 is SGHNT, CDR2 YYREEE, per germline (reference sequence).

This chain links TRBV29-1 with TRBJ1-2, with D possibly TRBD1 on 5 matching bases. The ends were cut back, 4 bases at V and 2 bases at J, with 17 bases in the middle. The V gene's germline CDR1 is SQVTM and CDR2 ANQGSEA. The CDR3 extends over 15 amino acids. CDR3 coding DNA: TGCAGCGTTGTAGGGGCTACGGGGAGGAACTATGGCTACACCTTC. Protein product: CSVVGATGRNYGYTF.

This chain uses TRBV4-3 with TRBJ2-5, with D hard to call. Germline lookup yields CDR1 LGHNA and CDR2 YSLEER. The CDR3 is 13 amino acids. V was pared by 0 bases and J by 5 bases, with 7 bases between. The CDR3 protein is CASSQDRAETQYF. The CDR3 bases are TGCGCCAGCAGCCAAGATAGAGCGGAGACCCAGTACTTC.

The chain recombines TRBV7-9 with TRBJ2-2; D not resolved. Trimming took 1 base from V and 4 from J, leaving 10 bases between them. This CDR3 has 15 amino acids. From germline, CDR1 is SEHNR and CDR2 FQNEAQ (reference sequence). In DNA, the CDR3 is TGTGCCAGCAGCTTAGTATCAGGTGGCACCGGGGAGCTGTTTTTT. Its translation: CASSLVSGGTGELFF.

The J gene is TRBJ2-2, the V gene TRBV19, with D possibly matching TRBD1 (7 bases). The V gene lost 6 bases and the J gene lost 6 bases, with 11 bases spanning the gap. CDR3 size: 13 residues. Per germline, CDR1 LNHDA and CDR2 SQIVND (reference sequence). The CDR3 region has the DNA TGTGCCAGTAGGGCGGGACAGTCCGGGGAGCTGTTTTTT. This encodes CASRAGQSGELFF. Full variable domain (remainder filled in from reference TRBV19 and TRBJ2-2): DGGITQSPKYLFRKEGQNVTLSCEQNLNHDAMYWYRQDPGQGLRLIYYSQIVNDFQKGDIAEGYSVSREKKESFPLTVTSAQKNPTAFYLCASRAGQSGELFFGEGSRLTVL.

The chain couples TRBV11-3 to TRBJ2-1; 7 nucleotides match TRBD2. CDR3 length equals 15 residues. Looked up from germline, CDR1 is SGHNT and CDR2 is YENEEA. J was trimmed by 5 bases and V by 2 bases; bases with no gene match: 6. CDR3 sequence reads: CASSLSGTQHNEQFF. The CDR3 DNA reads TGTGCCAGCAGCTTAAGCGGGACCCAACACAATGAGCAGTTCTTC. Filled out from reference TRBV11-3 and TRBJ2-1, the complete variable domain reads EAGVVQSPRYKIIEKKQPVAFWCNPISGHNTLYWYLQNLGQGPELLIRYENEEAVDDSQLPKDRFSAERLKGVDSTLKIQPAELGDSAVYLCASSLSGTQHNEQFFGPGTRLTVL.

The rearrangement uses TRBV6-5 and TRBJ2-7; 8 bases are a match to TRBD2. V dropped 6 bases and J dropped 12; count of bases not matched to a gene: 7. CDR3 length equals 11 residues. The germline CDR1 and CDR2 sequences are MNHEY and SVGAGI. CDR3 protein: CASRDRGGLYF. The CDR3 DNA reads TGTGCCAGCAGGGACCGGGGGGGTCTGTACTTC.

This chain joins TRBV4-2 and TRBJ1-2; 9 bases agree with TRBD1. Per the germline V gene, CDR1 is LGHNA and CDR2 is YNFKEQ. The V segment lost 1 base and the J segment 2 bases; nucleotides outside the gene matches: 8. This CDR3 has 17 residues. In nucleotides, the CDR3 is TGTGCCAGCAGCCAAGTATCCCTTGACAGGGGGAACTATGGCTACACCTTC. Translated, it gives CASSQVSLDRGNYGYTF.

The chain uses TRBV9 and TRBJ1-6; D uncertain. The V and J ends lost 2 bases and 8 bases respectively, with 11 bases between them. Germline V lookup: CDR1 SGDLS, CDR2 YYNGEE. The CDR3 runs to 14 residues. CDR3 DNA: TGTGCCAGCAGCGTTAAGGGAGTCGATTCACCCCTCCACTTT. Its translation: CASSVKGVDSPLHF.

The chain joins TRBV4-2 to TRBJ1-5; perhaps TRBD1 as D (6 bases). V was clipped by 0 bases and J by 5 bases, with 17 bases between them. CDR1 is LGHNA, CDR2 YNFKEQ, per germline. The CDR3 covers 17 residues. CDR3 loop: CASSQDLGVAGDQPQHF. Here the CDR3 DNA reads TGTGCCAGCAGCCAAGATCTGGGTGTGGCAGGGGATCAGCCCCAGCATTTT.

The chain uses TRBV5-1 and TRBJ1-1; no clear D. The CDR3 loop spans 14 amino acids. Germline CDR1 reads SGHRS; CDR2 reads YFSETQ. V dropped 0 bases and J dropped 1 base, with 7 bases sitting between them. CDR3 sequence (DNA): TGCGCCAGCAGCTTGGTACGGGAGAACACTGAAGCTTTCTTT. Translated: CASSLVRENTEAFF.

The count of this clone is one. The chain uses TRBV6-5 and TRBJ2-7; a possible D gene is TRBD2 (7 bases). Trimming left V 4 bases short and J 4 bases short, with 14 bases between. Per the germline V gene, CDR1 is MNHEY and CDR2 is SVGAGI. This CDR3 region has 14 residues. CDR3 loop: CASSSGGPFYEQYF. For the CDR3, the DNA is TGTGCCAGCAGTTCCGGGGGGCCCTTTTACGAGCAGTACTTC.

The chain is built from TRBV27 and TRBJ2-7; possible D gene TRBD2, 6 bases. Germline CDR1 and CDR2: MNHEY and SMNVEV (reference sequence). The CDR3 is made up of 14 amino acids. With 9 bases removed from V and 2 bases from J, the gap between germline ends came to 17 bases. CDR3 sequence reads: CASSRAGLTYEQYF. The DNA for the CDR3 is TGTGCCAGTTCCCGCGCGGGGTTAACCTACGAGCAGTACTTC.

This chain uses TRBV9 with TRBJ1-5, with D perhaps matching TRBD1 (6 bases). Per germline, CDR1 SGDLS and CDR2 YYNGEE. The CDR3 is made up of 15 amino acids. Trimming stripped 1 base from V and 2 bases from J, with 10 bases between. The CDR3 region has the DNA TGTGCCAGCAGCGTAACAGAGGGGGGCAATCAGCCCCAGCATTTT. Translation gives CASSVTEGGNQPQHF.

This clone showed up just a few times. This chain connects TRBV29-1 to TRBJ1-1; D unclear. Germline V gives CDR1 SQVTM, CDR2 ANQGSEA. The CDR3 extends over 12 amino acids. V lost 7 bases, J lost 5 bases, and 14 bases lay in between. CDR3 DNA: TGCAGCGCCTATATATCCGGGACTGAAGCTTTCTTT. It yields the protein CSAYISGTEAFF.

As DNA, the CDR3 is TGTGCCAGCAGCGAATTGACAGGGGAAGATGGCTACACCTTC. Translated: CASSELTGEDGYTF. The gene calls are TRBV7-9 and TRBJ1-2; 8 bases match TRBD1. J lost 6 bases, V lost 5 bases, and 8 bases had no gene match. The germline CDR1 and CDR2 sequences are SEHNR and FQNEAQ (reference sequence). This CDR3 region has 14 residues. The full variable domain, with the rest looked up from reference TRBV7-9 and TRBJ1-2, is DTGVSQNPRHKITKRGQNVTFRCDPISEHNRLYWYRQTLGQGPEFLTYFQNEAQLEKSRLLSDRFSAERPKGSFSTLEIQRTEQGDSAMYLCASSELTGEDGYTFGSGTRLTVV.

This rearrangement joins TRBV18 to TRBJ1-1; TRBD1 might be the D (6 bases). Trimming stripped 3 bases from V and 5 bases from J, with 10 bases between. CDR1 and CDR2 from the germline V gene are KGHSH and LQKENI. CDR3 length: 13 amino acids. CDR3 region: CASSPDRTTEAFF. The CDR3 bases are TGTGCCAGCTCACCCGACAGGACGACTGAAGCTTTCTTT.

This chain links TRBV28 with TRBJ1-1, with TRBD1 identical over 10 bases. CDR3 length equals 13 residues. CDR1 MDHEN and CDR2 SYDVKM come from the germline V gene. V lost 1 base to trimming and J lost 12 bases; unmatched junction nucleotides: 5. CDR3 protein: CASSLSDRGHTFF. DNA for the CDR3: TGTGCCAGCAGTTTATCCGACAGGGGGCACACTTTCTTT.